The 24 T cell receptor beta chains below come from one sample, sequenced in a study of regulatory T cells in long-lasting Graves disease. Regarding time point: persistent/refractory GD, antithyroid drugs over 5 years with positive TRAb. RNA from PBMCs was the source of the TCR library. Assembly of TCR beta libraries relied on iRepertoire HTBI primers together with Arm-PCR of CDR3 regions. TCRdb re-derived calls from the multiplex PCR reads in MiXCR, one entry per CDR3 protein. This repertoire shows about 430,000 distinct CDR3 sequences, under 25% found once; its top ten account for around an eighth. Sequences were derived from peripheral blood mononuclear cells (PBMCs), sampled when the disease was refractory, from a patient treated with antithyroid drugs. The source of these receptors is a female donor with Graves disease.

This clonotype was detected many times. The rearrangement joins TRBV2 to TRBJ2-2; D is uncertain. Trimming took off 2 bases at V and 3 bases at J, with 7 bases between the two ends. This CDR3 has 14 amino acids. CDR1 and CDR2 from the germline V gene are SNHLY and FYNNEI. CDR3 nucleotide sequence: TGTGCCAGCAGTGAACGTGGATACACCGGGGAGCTGTTTTTT. Protein sequence: CASSERGYTGELFF. The complete variable domain, with remaining parts taken from reference TRBV2 and TRBJ2-2, reads EPEVTQTPSHQVTQMGQEVILRCVPISNHLYFYWYRQILGQKVEFLVSFYNNEISEKSEIFDDQFSVERPDGSNFTLKIRSTKLEDSAMYFCASSERGYTGELFFGEGSRLTVL.

The sample holds many counts of this clonotype. The V and J genes are TRBV5-1 and TRBJ1-2; D is ambiguous. The germline V gene has CDR1 SGHRS and CDR2 YFSETQ. This CDR3 has 14 residues. Between the trimmed V and J ends, which lost 0 bases and 5 bases, there was a span of 11 bases. In DNA, the CDR3 is TGCGCCAGCAGCTTGGCCGACGAGGGATATGGCTACACCTTC. Its protein product is CASSLADEGYGYTF.

This chain links TRBV28 with TRBJ2-7; 11 nucleotides match TRBD2. This CDR3 is 19 amino acids long. The V and J ends lost 7 bases and 2 bases, in that order; junction bases with no gene match: 19. Germline V lookup: CDR1 MDHEN, CDR2 SYDVKM. The CDR3 region is CASTLPRQLGTSGAYEQYF. Written as DNA, the CDR3 is TGTGCCAGCACACTCCCCCGACAGCTCGGGACTAGCGGTGCCTACGAGCAGTACTTC.

This clonotype was observed at least ten times. The V gene is TRBV12-3 or TRBV12-4, the J gene TRBJ2-2, with 8 bases aligning to TRBD1. The CDR3 is 14 residues long. Trimming cost V 6 bases and J 4 bases; bases outside gene matches: 4. DNA for the CDR3: TGTGCCAGCAGGAGTGGACAGGGCACCGGGGAGCTGTTTTTT. Its protein is CASRSGQGTGELFF.

This clonotype has at least ten counts. This sequence joins TRBV15 and TRBJ2-1; 7 nucleotides align to TRBD1. The CDR3 is made up of 12 amino acids. CDR1 LNHNV and CDR2 YYDKDF come from the germline V gene (reference sequence). J gave up 15 bases and V 0 bases, and 5 bases lay outside the gene matches. The CDR3 region has the DNA TGTGCCACCAGCAGAGATGAGGGGGCGATGTTCTTC. As protein: CATSRDEGAMFF.

This clonotype was found many times. The CDR3 region is CASSVGVTAQETQYF. For the CDR3, the DNA is TGTGCCAGCAGTGTAGGGGTGACAGCCCAAGAGACCCAGTACTTC. The chain links TRBV12-3 or TRBV12-4 to TRBJ2-5, with TRBD1 as a possible D gene (5 bases). Trimming removed 5 bases from V and 1 base from J, with 14 bases in between. CDR3 length: 15 residues.

This clonotype occurred a few times. J is TRBJ2-3 and V is TRBV7-2; 12 bases line up with TRBD2. The CDR3 has 19 amino acids. Trimming at V came to 6 bases and at J to 0 bases, leaving 13 bases not matched to a gene. Germline values: CDR1 SGHTA, CDR2 FQGNSA. This chain's CDR3 is CASRGRTSGELRSTDTQYF. The CDR3 DNA follows: TGTGCCAGCAGGGGGAGGACTAGCGGGGAACTCCGAAGCACAGATACGCAGTATTTT.

In the case of this clonotype: It may be a read error: a sequence one base away is much more abundant. This chain uses TRBV2 with TRBJ2-2; 9 bases map to TRBD1. V gave up 11 bases and J gave up 4 bases; unmatched junction bases: 5. CDR1 is SNHLY, CDR2 FYNNEI, per germline. The CDR3 contains 13 residues. The CDR3 nucleotides are TGTGCCGGTACGGGACAGGGCACCGGGGAGCTGTTTTTT. As protein: CAGTGQGTGELFF.

The chain carries TRBV12-3 or TRBV12-4 and TRBJ2-2; 7 nucleotides match TRBD1. The CDR3 consists of 16 residues. The J segment lost 5 bases and the V segment lost 4 bases, leaving 10 bases of the junction unmatched. DNA for the CDR3: TGTGCCAGCAGTTCGACTCGACAGGGCCCTACCGGGGAGCTGTTTTTT. Amino acid sequence: CASSSTRQGPTGELFF.

Points on this clonotype: A read error may be the cause here, since a much bigger clone is one base away. The rearrangement joins TRBV12-3 or TRBV12-4 to TRBJ2-2; TRBD2 is a possible D gene (5 bases). Trimming cost V 6 bases and J 5 bases, with 13 bases left between them. This CDR3 spans 14 amino acids. This CDR3 is CASSPGILTGELFF. The CDR3 DNA sequence: TGTGCCAGCAGCCCCGGGATACTAACCGGGGAGCTGTTTTTT.

The chain joins TRBV11-2 to TRBJ2-7; D is unresolved. Germline V gene data show CDR1 as SGHAT and CDR2 as FQNNGV. The CDR3 sequence is 14 residues long. V was clipped by 6 bases and J by 3 bases, with 15 bases between them. Written as DNA, the CDR3 is TGTGCCAGCAGATACAGAACCTGGTTCTACGAGCAGTACTTC. Protein sequence: CASRYRTWFYEQYF.

This clonotype has just one count. This could be a read error, since a much larger clone is one nucleotide away. J is TRBJ2-7 and V is TRBV7-8, with 9 bases identical to TRBD2. Germline CDR1 SGHVS, CDR2 FQNEAQ. The CDR3 has 14 residues. CDR3 nucleotide sequence: TGTACCAGCAGCTTAGCGGGAGAGTTCTACGAGCAGTACTTC. It codes for CTSSLAGEFYEQYF.

This clonotype was detected ten times or more. The chain carries TRBV3-1 and TRBJ2-7; 10 positions agree with TRBD2. CDR1 is LGHDT and CDR2 is YNNKEL in the germline V gene (reference sequence). The CDR3 is 14 residues long. V dropped 6 bases and J dropped 4; count of bases not matched to a gene: 6. The CDR3 DNA follows: TGTGCCAGCAGTTTAAGCGGGAGGGGGTACGAGCAGTACTTC. Translated: CASSLSGRGYEQYF.

This clonotype came up many times. The V and J genes are TRBV12-3 or TRBV12-4 and TRBJ1-2; D unclear. The CDR3 sequence is 13 residues long. The V gene lost 6 bases and the J gene lost 6 bases, with 14 bases spanning the gap. In DNA, the CDR3 is TGTGCCAGCAGAAGCAGACGGCATAATGGCTACACCTTC. Translation gives CASRSRRHNGYTF.

This clonotype was observed a handful of times. The chain joins TRBV20-1 to TRBJ2-7; D is uncertain. Deletions cut 1 base from V and 6 bases from J, with 10 bases between. This CDR3 has 12 residues. The germline CDR1 and CDR2 sequences are DFQATT and SNEGSKA (reference sequence). The CDR3: CSARVDPSEQYF. CDR3 DNA: TGCAGTGCTAGAGTCGATCCTTCCGAGCAGTACTTC.

There are many counts of this clonotype. As DNA, the CDR3 is TGTGCCAGCATGCAGGAACCCGGAAACACCATATATTTT. Translated, it gives CASMQEPGNTIYF. The gene calls are TRBV2 and TRBJ1-3; D gene unclear. Trimming stripped 7 bases from V and 4 bases from J, with 11 bases between. This CDR3 is 13 amino acids long. Germline V gene lookup returns CDR1 SNHLY and CDR2 FYNNEI.

This clonotype has a count of ten or more. This rearrangement joins TRBV6-1 to TRBJ2-7, with 9 bases that match TRBD2. J gave up 2 bases and V 5 bases, and 7 bases lay outside the gene matches. The V gene's germline CDR1 is MNHNS and CDR2 SASEGT. The CDR3 sequence is 15 residues long. Here the CDR3 reads CASSPRLAATYEQYF. CDR3 sequence (DNA): TGTGCCAGCAGTCCCCGACTAGCGGCCACCTACGAGCAGTACTTC.

A few counts support this clonotype. V and J are TRBV6-5 and TRBJ2-2; D not certain. Trimming pared 0 bases from V and 0 bases from J, leaving 11 bases between. Germline V gene lookup returns CDR1 MNHEY and CDR2 SVGAGI. The CDR3 sequence is 17 residues long. The CDR3 nucleotides are TGTGCCAGCAGTTACTCGGCAGTCAAAACGAACACCGGGGAGCTGTTTTTT. Translating it yields CASSYSAVKTNTGELFF.

This chain links TRBV20-1 with TRBJ2-6, with D possibly TRBD2 on 5 matching bases. CDR1 and CDR2 from the germline V gene are DFQATT and SNEGSKA (reference sequence). CDR3 length: 14 residues. V dropped 3 bases and J dropped 3 bases, with 9 bases sitting between them. CDR3 DNA: TGCAGTGCTAGTGCTGGGAGTGGGGCCAACGTCCTGACTTTC. Its protein product is CSASAGSGANVLTF.

This chain uses TRBV10-3 with TRBJ1-1; 9 bases are shared with TRBD1. J gave up 5 bases and V 10 bases, and 14 bases lay outside the gene matches. Germline CDR1 ENHRY, CDR2 SYGVKD. The CDR3 contains 15 residues. The CDR3 DNA follows: TGTGCCACCGGGACAGGGTCATTAAGGGGAACTGAAGCTTTCTTT. As protein: CATGTGSLRGTEAFF.

This clonotype was counted many times. This chain connects TRBV4-1 to TRBJ1-4; no clear D. Deletions cut 5 bases from V and 7 bases from J, with 5 bases between. The CDR3 extends over 11 amino acids. Germline CDR1 and CDR2: MGHRA and YSYEKL. CDR3 DNA: TGCGCCAGCAGCGGGGTTGAAAAACTGTTTTTT. This gives the protein CASSGVEKLFF.

This clonotype was counted only a few times. The germline gene is not matched at one end of the junction; a read error may be the cause. This chain joins TRBV20-1 and TRBJ2-7, with 11 bases that match TRBD2. Germline assignment: CDR1 DFQATT and CDR2 SNEGSKA (reference sequence). The CDR3 is made up of 14 amino acids. CDR3 protein: CSANPGTSGYEQCF. DNA of the CDR3: TGCAGTGCTAATCCTGGGACTAGCGGCTACGAGCAGTGCTTC.

This clonotype was counted at least ten times. The chain employs TRBV28 and TRBJ2-5; 8 bases are a match to TRBD1. Germline lookup yields CDR1 MDHEN and CDR2 SYDVKM. Trimming took 5 bases from V and 4 from J; bases not matched to a gene: 18. This CDR3 is built from 18 residues. CDR3 nucleotide sequence: TGTGCCAGCAGTGGGGACCAGGGGGCTTCTCTCGTAGGAGAGACCCAGTACTTC. Its protein is CASSGDQGASLVGETQYF.

The V and J genes are TRBV13 and TRBJ2-7, with 9 nucleotides matching TRBD2. J lost 1 base, V lost 1 base, and 2 bases had no gene match. Germline CDR1 is PRHDT and CDR2 is FYEKMQ (reference sequence). The CDR3 extends over 15 amino acids. CDR3 DNA sequence: TGTGCCAGCAGCTTAGCCAGCGGGAGGTCCTACGAGCAGTACTTC. Residues: CASSLASGRSYEQYF.